This passage covers 18 T cell receptor beta chains from one sample sequenced in a study of T cells in Graves' hyperthyroidism and ophthalmopathy. Using RNA transcripts as the source, TCR beta CDR3 regions were amplified. The study used the HTBI primer set for a first-round RT-PCR of the TCR CDR3. MiXCR, run by TCRdb on the multiplex PCR reads, gives a single entry per CDR3 protein. This sample has 250,000 to 350,000 distinct CDR3 sequences, with approximately 23% found just once. The sequencing sample was made of blood. Receptor source: a man aged 25-45 years with Graves' ophthalmopathy.

This clonotype was observed at least ten times. The chain is built from TRBV12-3 or TRBV12-4 and TRBJ1-1, with D possibly matching TRBD1 (5 bases). The CDR3 extends over 14 amino acids. V was pared by 5 bases and J by 1 base, with 11 bases between. CDR3 amino acids: CASSLGGGNTEAFF. DNA of the CDR3: TGTGCCAGCAGTCTCGGGGGTGGGAACACTGAAGCTTTCTTT.

There are a few counts of this clonotype. V is TRBV28 and J is TRBJ1-1, with TRBD1 matching over 12 bases. Trimming removed 1 base from V and 4 bases from J; junction bases left unmatched: 4. Germline V lookup: CDR1 MDHEN, CDR2 SYDVKM. The CDR3 runs 16 residues. CDR3 nucleotide sequence: TGTGCCAGCAGTTTATTTGGGACAGGGGGCTTCACTGAAGCTTTCTTT. This encodes CASSLFGTGGFTEAFF.

This clonotype was detected ten times or more. V gene TRBV7-3 combines with J gene TRBJ2-1; D is perhaps TRBD2 (5 bases). Germline assignment: CDR1 SGHTA and CDR2 FQGTGA. V gave up 2 bases and J gave up 0 bases, with 17 bases separating them. The CDR3 runs to 18 residues. The CDR3 region is CASSLAPLGGLSYNEQFF. The CDR3 region has the DNA TGTGCCAGCAGCTTAGCCCCTTTAGGAGGACTCTCCTACAATGAGCAGTTCTTC. The variable domain in full, completed from reference TRBV7-3 and TRBJ2-1, reads GAGVSQTPSNKVTEKGKYVELRCDPISGHTALYWYRQSLGQGPEFLIYFQGTGAADDSGLPNDRFFAVRPEGSVSTLKIQRTERGDSAVYLCASSLAPLGGLSYNEQFFGPGTRLTVL.

There are a few counts of this clonotype. The V and J genes are TRBV29-1 and TRBJ1-4, with D perhaps TRBD1 (5 bases). In germline, CDR1 is SQVTM, CDR2 ANQGSEA. This CDR3 is built from 11 residues. Trimming removed 7 bases at V and 8 bases at J, with 11 bases between. The chain's CDR3 is CSARGREKLFF. The DNA of the CDR3 is TGCAGCGCGAGGGGTAGGGAAAAACTGTTTTTT.

The table lists this clonotype with a few counts. The rearrangement uses TRBV12-3 or TRBV12-4 and TRBJ1-1; D is ambiguous. There are 14 residues in the CDR3. Between the trimmed V and J ends, which lost 6 bases and 4 bases, there was a span of 15 bases. The CDR3, as DNA: TGTGCCAGCAGACCGACAATTCCGAGCACTGAAGCTTTCTTT. Its translation is CASRPTIPSTEAFF.

As for this clonotype: This could be a read error, since a much larger clone is one nucleotide away. V usage is TRBV11-3 and J usage is TRBJ2-7; unclear D gene. The germline V gene encodes CDR1 SGHNT and CDR2 YENEEA. Trimming stripped 3 bases from V and 9 bases from J, with 15 bases between. This CDR3 spans 13 amino acids. CDR3 protein: CASSFDLRTAQYF. In nucleotides, the CDR3 is TGTGCCAGCAGCTTCGACCTACGTACCGCGCAGTACTTC. Full variable domain (missing parts from reference TRBV11-3 and TRBJ2-7): EAGVVQSPRYKIIEKKQPVAFWCNPISGHNTLYWYLQNLGQGPELLIRYENEEAVDDSQLPKDRFSAERLKGVDSTLKIQPAELGDSAVYLCASSFDLRTAQYFGPGTRLTVT.

In regard to this clonotype: Since a much larger clone is just one base distant, this may be a read error. This sequence joins TRBV9 and TRBJ1-1; D may be TRBD1 (6 bases). The CDR3 totals 16 residues. Per the germline V gene, CDR1 is SGDLS and CDR2 is YYNGEE. CDR3 sequence reads: CASSPEAGAVNAEAFF. CDR3 in DNA: TGTGCCAGCAGCCCCGAAGCAGGGGCGGTGAACGCTGAAGCTTTCTTT.

The sample holds a few counts of this clonotype. This may be a read error, as it is one base from a much larger clone. V and J are TRBV2 and TRBJ2-3; 8 bases line up with TRBD2. The length of the CDR3 is 16 residues. The V segment lost 5 bases and the J segment 1 base; nucleotides outside the gene matches: 8. Germline V gives CDR1 SNHLY, CDR2 FYNNEI. In nucleotides, the CDR3 is TGTGCCAGCAGTCGGACTAGCAGGAGGGGCACAGATACGCAGTATTTT. It yields the protein CASSRTSRRGTDTQYF.

For this clonotype: One end of the junction does not line up with germline, which may come from a read error. This chain links TRBV24-1 with TRBJ2-1, with TRBD2 identical over 15 bases. The CDR3 runs to 16 residues. Germline CDR1 reads KGHDR; CDR2 reads SFDVKD. The CDR3 is CATSDPGLAGGNEQSF. The DNA of the CDR3 is TGTGCCACCAGTGACCCGGGACTAGCGGGAGGAAATGAGCAGTCCTTC.

At least ten counts were recorded for this clonotype. The chain combines TRBV2 with TRBJ2-3, with D uncertain. V lost 6 bases to trimming and J lost 5 bases, with 12 bases between them. This CDR3 has 13 amino acids. Germline V lookup: CDR1 SNHLY, CDR2 FYNNEI. CDR3 protein: CASSYETQDTQYF. CDR3 coding DNA: TGTGCCAGCAGCTATGAAACTCAAGATACGCAGTATTTT.

The sample holds a few counts of this clonotype. The V call is TRBV28, the J call TRBJ2-5; no definite D call. Trimming stripped 1 base from V and 5 bases from J, with 14 bases between. The CDR3 sequence is 15 residues long. Germline V gene sequence: CDR1 MDHEN, CDR2 SYDVKM. As DNA, the CDR3 is TGTGCCAGCAGTTTATCAGCCGCCTCGAGGGAGACCCAGTACTTC. Protein sequence: CASSLSAASRETQYF.

The genes are TRBV7-8 and TRBJ1-2; D uncertain. The germline V gene has CDR1 SGHVS and CDR2 FQNEAQ. V shed 5 bases and J shed 6 bases, with 13 bases lying between them. There are 13 residues in the CDR3. The DNA for the CDR3 is TGTGCCAGCAGCCTCATAGACGAGGATGGCTACACCTTC. Amino acid sequence: CASSLIDEDGYTF.

V is TRBV6-5 and J is TRBJ1-1; D possibly corresponds to TRBD1 (5 bases). Germline V lookup: CDR1 MNHEY, CDR2 SVGAGI. The CDR3 contains 15 residues. Trimming stripped 4 bases from V and 4 bases from J, with 16 bases between. The CDR3 reads CASSSGGGGVTEAFF. DNA for the CDR3: TGTGCCAGCAGTTCCGGGGGTGGAGGGGTCACTGAAGCTTTCTTT.

V usage is TRBV7-9 and J usage is TRBJ1-2; D is undetermined. Deletions cut 5 bases from V and 8 bases from J, with 9 bases between. The CDR3 covers 11 residues. Germline CDR1 and CDR2: SEHNR and FQNEAQ (reference sequence). In DNA, the CDR3 is TGTGCCAGCAGCACAATGGAGGGCTACACCTTC. Amino acid sequence: CASSTMEGYTF.

V is TRBV5-4 and J is TRBJ2-2; D is ambiguous. V lost 0 bases and J 4 bases, leaving 7 bases between the germline ends. The CDR3 extends over 14 amino acids. Germline lookup yields CDR1 SGHNT and CDR2 YYREEE (reference sequence). This CDR3 reads CASSLDGLTGELFF. The CDR3 DNA follows: TGTGCCAGCAGCTTGGACGGTCTCACCGGGGAGCTGTTTTTT.

Regarding this clonotype: A single base separates this from a much larger clone, so it may be a read error. This sequence joins TRBV6-1 and TRBJ2-1, with 10 bases lining up with TRBD2. Near its end, the DNA agrees better with TRBJ2-7, so the J call may be wrong. The CDR3 sequence is 16 residues long. From germline, CDR1 is MNHNS and CDR2 SASEGT. The CDR3 DNA reads as TGTGCCAGCAGTCCCCTAATAGCGGGAGGTGGTAATGAGCAGTACTTC. Translating gives CASSPLIAGGGNEQYF.

The chain links TRBV12-3 or TRBV12-4 to TRBJ2-1; D is possibly TRBD1 (5 bases). The J call may be in error: the DNA end matches TRBJ2-7 better. The CDR3 contains 15 residues. CDR3 DNA: TGTGCCAGCAGTTTGTGGGGCTCCAACTACAATGAGCAGTACTTC. This encodes CASSLWGSNYNEQYF.

This clonotype was counted only a few times. The chain couples TRBV5-1 to TRBJ2-2, with D unresolved. The germline V and J ends were trimmed by 4 bases and 2 bases, with 12 bases remaining between them. The CDR3 covers 15 residues. The germline CDR1 and CDR2 sequences are SGHRS and YFSETQ. CDR3 residues: CASSPRGDNTGELFF. CDR3 bases: TGCGCCAGCAGCCCCCGTGGTGATAACACCGGGGAGCTGTTTTTT.